The rows below give T cell receptor beta chains drawn from one sample of a study of blood T cell repertoires in COVID-19. Sequencing used immunoSEQ multiplex PCR; TCRdb keeps in-frame clones, though not all of them. The table has over 130,000 clones, about 86% seen once. The sequenced material came from peripheral blood. The receptors stem from a human donor in a cohort sampled during active COVID-19. Each CDR3 is given with its conserved first and last residue. D genes are given only for firm matches. A clone size is listed for some rows: how often the clone was seen (once, few, many), or a class if it is expanded.

>TRBJ2-3|NA|TRBV6-5|NA
TGTGCCAGCAGTTACGACGGACAGCGCACAGATACGCAGTATTTT
CASSYDGQRTDTQYF
>TRBJ2-7|NA|TRBV6-5|NA
TGTGCCAGCACCCAAGAAAGGGGGACATTATCCGAGCAGTACTTC
CASTQERGTLSEQYF
>TRBJ2-1|TRBD2|TRBV9|NA
TGTGCCAGCAGCGTGACTAGCGGGGGGGCCGTTGAGCAGTTCTTC
CASSVTSGGAVEQFF
>TRBJ1-5|NA|TRBV7-2|NA
TGTGCCAGCAGCTTTGCCAGTGGAGCCAGCAATCAGCCCCAGCATTTT
CASSFASGASNQPQHF
>TRBJ2-3|NA|TRBV18|NA
TGTGCCAGCTCACCAGGAGGAGGAGATACGCAGTATTTT
CASSPGGGDTQYF
>TRBJ1-2|TRBD1|TRBV6-6|NA
TGTGCCAGCAGTTACGTAACAGGGGGTGGCTACACCTTC
CASSYVTGGGYTF
>TRBJ2-2|NA|TRBV2|NA
TGTGCCAGCATCCAGGGCGCGAACACCGGGGAGCTGTTTTTT
CASIQGANTGELFF
>TRBJ2-3|NA|TRBV24-1|NA
TGTGCCACCAGTGATAAGAAGCCCACCGCGGATACGCAGTATTTT
CATSDKKPTADTQYF
>TRBJ2-1|NA|TRBV6-5|once
TGTGCCAGCAGCCGACAATGGATAGACTACAATGAGCAGTTCTTC
CASSRQWIDYNEQFF
>TRBJ2-5|NA|TRBV12-3/TRBV12-4|NA
TGTGCCAGCAGACCAGGGCCCGAAGAGACCCAGTACTTC
CASRPGPEETQYF
>TRBJ2-1|TRBD1|TRBV5-1|NA
TGCGCCAGCAGCTGGACAGGGGGCGAAGGTGAGCAGTTCTTC
CASSWTGGEGEQFF
>TRBJ1-6|NA|TRBV5-1|NA
TGCGCCAGCAGCTTGTGGGGGCTGGATTCACCCCTCCACTTT
CASSLWGLDSPLHF
>TRBJ1-2|NA|TRBV19|once
TGTGCCAGTAGATTGTGGGGGCAAAACTATGGCTACACCTTC
CASRLWGQNYGYTF
>TRBJ2-1|TRBD2|TRBV27|NA
TGTGCCAGCAGATGGACTAGCGGGGGGTACAATGAGCAGTTCTTC
CASRWTSGGYNEQFF
>TRBJ2-5|TRBD2|TRBV3-1/TRBV3-2|NA
TGTGCCAGCAGCCAAGGAGTGGGTAGCGGGGGGGCTGGAGAGACCCAGTACTTC
CASSQGVGSGGAGETQYF
>TRBJ2-1|NA|TRBV5-1|NA
TGCGCCAGCAGCTTGGTAGGGGCCGATGAGCAGTTCTTC
CASSLVGADEQFF
>TRBJ1-2|NA|TRBV4-2|NA
TGTGCCAGCAGCCAAGATTTTGGGCAGGAAGATGGCTACACCTTC
CASSQDFGQEDGYTF
>TRBJ2-7|TRBD2|TRBV5-1|NA
TGCGCCAGCAGCCTTAGCGGGGGCACCTACGAGCAGTACTTC
CASSLSGGTYEQYF
>TRBJ1-4|TRBD1|TRBV11-1|NA
TGTGCCAGCAGCTCTAACACCCGGGACAGGTCTTTCTTT
CASSSNTRDRSFF
>TRBJ2-3|TRBD2|TRBV10-3|NA
TGTGCCATCAGAACTAGCGGGGGCTGGAATACGCAGTATTTT
CAIRTSGGWNTQYF
>TRBJ2-5|TRBD1|TRBV5-1|NA
TGCGCCAGCAGCTTAGGACAGGGCCAAGAGACCCAGTACTTC
CASSLGQGQETQYF
>TRBJ1-6|NA|TRBV2|NA
TGTGCCACCAAGGACAGCTCCTATAATTCACCCCTCCACTTT
CATKDSSYNSPLHF
>TRBJ2-3|NA|TRBV2|once
TGTGCCAGCAGCAATGAGGGAGATACGCAGTATTTT
CASSNEGDTQYF
>TRBJ2-5|TRBD2|TRBV27|NA
TGTGCCAGCAGTTCGACTAGCGGGGGGATGGAGACCCAGTACTTC
CASSSTSGGMETQYF
>TRBJ2-5|NA|TRBV4-1|NA
TGCGCCAGCAGCCAAGAAAGGCGACTGAACCGACAAGAGACCCAGTACTTC
CASSQERRLNRQETQYF
>TRBJ1-1|NA|TRBV21-1|NA
TGTGCCAGCAGCAAAGATAGGGGACAGTTGAACACTGAAGCTTTCTTT
CASSKDRGQLNTEAFF
>TRBJ1-2|NA|TRBV29-1|NA
TGCAGCGCCTCGACAATAGGTGACTATGGCTACACCTTC
CSASTIGDYGYTF
>TRBJ1-3|NA|TRBV7-8|NA
TGTGCCAGCAGCTTAGTCACCGAGCTCGGAAACACCATATATTTT
CASSLVTELGNTIYF
>TRBJ2-3|TRBD1|TRBV5-1|NA
TGCGCCAGCAGCTCCCCCGGGACAGGCGTTTTAGATACGCAGTATTTT
CASSSPGTGVLDTQYF
>TRBJ1-5|NA|TRBV15|NA
TGTGCCACCAGCAGAGCCGGACAGAAAAATCAGCCCCAGCATTTT
CATSRAGQKNQPQHF
>TRBJ2-1|NA|TRBV23-1|NA
TGCGCCAGCAGCATCAACGGGGGGCGCTACAATGAGCAGTTCTTC
CASSINGGRYNEQFF
>TRBJ2-3|TRBD2|TRBV7-7|NA
TGTGCTAGCAGCCAAGGACTAGCCACTAGCACAGATACGCAGTATTTT
CASSQGLATSTDTQYF
>TRBJ2-2|TRBD2|TRBV7-6|NA
TGTGCCAGCAGCTCGTCCGGGGGGGCGGTGTACACCGGGGAGCTGTTTTTT
CASSSSGGAVYTGELFF
>TRBJ2-1|NA|TRBV5-8|NA
TGTGCCAGCAGCTTCGGAGGGAGCCCTTACAATGAGCAGTTCTTC
CASSFGGSPYNEQFF
>TRBJ2-2|TRBD1|TRBV2|once
TGTGCCAGCAGGGGACAGCTCAACACCGGGGAGCTGTTTTTT
CASRGQLNTGELFF
>TRBJ2-5|TRBD1|TRBV5-4|NA
TGTGCCAGCAGCCTCGGCACAGGGGGACGAGAGACCCAGTACTTC
CASSLGTGGRETQYF
>TRBJ2-7|NA|TRBV10-3|NA
TGTGCCATCCGCGAGGGCCTACAGGGCACCTACGAGCAGTACTTC
CAIREGLQGTYEQYF
>TRBJ2-3|TRBD1|TRBV5-4|NA
TGTGCCAGCAGCTTGTCGTCAGGGGGCGTTGGCACAGATACGCAGTATTTT
CASSLSSGGVGTDTQYF
>TRBJ1-1|NA|TRBV2|few
TGTGCCAGCAGTTTGGTCTCTGTCCCCGGGACTGAAGCTTTCTTT
CASSLVSVPGTEAFF
>TRBJ1-2|NA|TRBV7-2|NA
TGTGCCAGCAGCTTACAACAGAACTATGGCTACACCTTC
CASSLQQNYGYTF
>TRBJ1-6|NA|TRBV7-6|NA
TGTGCCAGCAGCTCGACAGTGGGCCTCTATAATTCACCCCTCCACTTT
CASSSTVGLYNSPLHF